The 17 T cell receptor beta chains presented below share a single source sample, sequenced in a study of molecular identifiers for immune sequencing clone quantification. Each CDR3 protein is one row after TCRdb ran MiXCR on the PCR reads. The sample includes fewer than 350,000 distinct CDR3 sequences, roughly a quarter of them seen just once. Sequencing was carried out using naive CD8+ T cells from blood, with Jurkat cell RNA spiked in. The subset here: FACS-sorted CD8+CD4-CCR7+CD45RA+ naive T cells. The receptors derive from a human donor in good health. Some libraries in this study had Jurkat cell RNA spiked in.

This chain joins TRBV6-4 and TRBJ2-3; 9 positions agree with TRBD2. This CDR3 contains 16 residues. After removal of 0 bases from V and 2 bases from J, the junction contained 3 bases not matched to a gene. CDR1 MRHNA and CDR2 SNTAGT come from the germline V gene. DNA of the CDR3: TGTGCCAGCAGTGACTCGACTAGCGGAAACACAGATACGCAGTATTTT. Residues: CASSDSTSGNTDTQYF.

The sample holds one count of this clonotype. Just one base apart from a much larger clone, this may be a read error. The chain carries TRBV5-6 and TRBJ1-1; no definite D call. The CDR3 loop spans 14 amino acids. Per the germline V gene, CDR1 is SGHDT and CDR2 is YYEEEE. Trimming removed 3 bases from V and 8 bases from J, with 17 bases in between. The CDR3 reads CASSCSPAPWEAFF. The CDR3, as DNA: TGTGCCAGCAGCTGCAGTCCCGCTCCCTGGGAAGCTTTCTTT.

Regarding this clonotype: This could be a read error, since a much larger clone is one nucleotide away. This chain uses TRBV24-1 with TRBJ1-6; D gene unclear. Germline assignment: CDR1 KGHDR and CDR2 SFDVKD. V gave up 9 bases and J gave up 18 bases, with 14 bases separating them. The CDR3 sequence is 10 residues long. The CDR3 DNA sequence: TGTGCCACCTACTCCCTTCCCTCCCACTTT. Amino acid sequence: CATYSLPSHF.

This clonotype was detected only a few times. The chain combines TRBV5-5 with TRBJ1-1; D is perhaps TRBD1 (5 bases). Germline CDR1 reads SGHKS; CDR2 reads YYEKEE (reference sequence). The V and J ends lost 1 base and 7 bases respectively, with 11 bases between them. The CDR3 runs to 13 residues. CDR3 sequence reads: CASSLSGLVEAFF. CDR3 bases: TGTGCCAGCAGCTTGTCAGGGTTAGTTGAAGCTTTCTTT.

This clonotype showed up many times. The chain recombines TRBV28 with TRBJ2-5; the match to TRBD1 covers 7 bases. V lost 10 bases, J lost 0 bases, and 11 bases stayed unmatched. CDR3 length equals 15 residues. Germline values: CDR1 MDHEN, CDR2 SYDVKM. CDR3 sequence: CATIGDSLYQETQYF. The CDR3 nucleotides are TGTGCCACCATTGGGGACAGTTTGTACCAAGAGACCCAGTACTTC.

A remark on this clonotype: A much larger clone differs by one base, so this may be a read error. The V and J genes are TRBV5-3 and TRBJ2-3; no reliable D call. TRBV5-3 is designated an ORF whose function remains uncertain. The CDR3 loop spans 12 amino acids. The CDR3, as DNA: TGTGCCAGCAGCTTGGAGTCAGATACGCTGTATTTT. As protein: CASSLESDTLYF.

This clonotype turned up a few times. The genes are TRBV28 and TRBJ1-5; the D is unclear. Trimming shortened V by 7 bases and J by 3 bases, and 19 bases separated the two germline ends. CDR1 MDHEN and CDR2 SYDVKM come from the germline V gene. The CDR3 is made up of 16 amino acids. CDR3 DNA sequence: TGTGCCAGCACCCCGAGGCTCCCAGAATACAATCAGCCCCAGCATTTT. Translating gives CASTPRLPEYNQPQHF.

This clonotype turned up a few times. The V call is TRBV27, the J call TRBJ2-5; unclear D gene. The CDR3 has 13 amino acids. Germline-derived CDR1 and CDR2 are MNHEY and SMNVEV (reference sequence). V was shortened by 1 base and J by 2 bases, with 5 bases between the two germline ends. The CDR3 reads CASSLFIQETQYF. DNA of the CDR3: TGTGCCAGCAGTTTATTCATACAAGAGACCCAGTACTTC.

This clonotype was found many times. This chain joins TRBV29-1 and TRBJ2-3; no clear D gene. CDR3 length: 14 amino acids. The germline CDR1 and CDR2 sequences are SQVTM and ANQGSEA. V lost 4 bases and J lost 4, with 15 bases in between. CDR3 nucleotide sequence: TGCAGCGTTGTCCCACCCCTCGAAGCAGATACGCAGTATTTT. It specifies CSVVPPLEADTQYF.

Notes on this clonotype: Germline is not matched at one junction end, which may reflect a read error. The rearrangement links TRBV19 to TRBJ1-5; tentatively, D is TRBD1 (6 bases). The CDR3 loop spans 14 amino acids. Germline values: CDR1 LNHDA, CDR2 SQIVND (reference sequence). CDR3 sequence: CAGSPGQYNQPQHF. The CDR3, as DNA: TGTGCCGGTAGTCCCGGACAGTACAATCAGCCCCAGCATTTT.

This clonotype appeared many times. This rearrangement joins TRBV24-1 to TRBJ2-1; no clear D. Between the trimmed V and J ends, which lost 6 bases and 4 bases, there was a span of 18 bases. Germline V gives CDR1 KGHDR, CDR2 SFDVKD. The CDR3 covers 16 residues. CDR3 in amino acids: CATSHGDTPGYNEQFF. In DNA, the CDR3 is TGTGCCACCAGTCATGGCGATACCCCCGGATACAATGAGCAGTTCTTC.

This clonotype was detected only a few times. The chain carries TRBV27 and TRBJ2-7; D uncertain. The CDR3 extends over 13 amino acids. The V end lost 3 bases, the J end lost 2 bases, and 8 bases lay between the germline ends. Germline V CDR1 and CDR2: MNHEY, SMNVEV (reference sequence). CDR3 residues: CASSFKATYEQYF. CDR3 in DNA: TGTGCCAGCAGTTTTAAGGCAACCTACGAGCAGTACTTC.

Turning to this clonotype: This clone may be a read error of a much larger clone one base away. CDR3 sequence: CASGPGQAGEQYF. The CDR3 coding sequence is TGTGCCAGCGGTCCCGGACAAGCTGGAGAGCAGTACTTC. The chain carries TRBV6-5 and TRBJ2-7; weak D call: TRBD1 (5 bases). Germline CDR1 is MNHEY and CDR2 is SVGAGI. CDR3 length equals 13 residues. V lost 8 bases and J 7 bases, leaving 18 bases between the germline ends.

The chain links TRBV7-9 to TRBJ1-4; D is undetermined. This CDR3 is built from 13 residues. Looked up from germline, CDR1 is SEHNR and CDR2 is FQNEAQ (reference sequence). V was trimmed by 5 bases and J by 2 bases, leaving 6 bases between them. CDR3 loop: CASSTITNEKLFF. CDR3 sequence (DNA): TGTGCCAGCAGCACCATCACTAATGAAAAACTGTTTTTT.

Comments on this clonotype: A much larger clone sits a single nucleotide away, making a read error possible. The chain has TRBV5-3 and TRBJ2-6; either TRBD1 or TRBD2 may supply D (5 bases each). TRBV5-3 belongs to the ORF category, with a function that is uncertain. The CDR3 spans 17 residues. The CDR3 sequence: CASSYRDRSSGANVPTF. The DNA of the CDR3 is TGTGCCAGCAGCTACCGGGACCGAAGCTCTGGGGCCAACGTCCCGACTTTC.

In this sample, this clonotype turned up many times. This rearrangement joins TRBV28 to TRBJ2-7, with 11 nucleotides matching TRBD2. Per the germline V gene, CDR1 is MDHEN and CDR2 is SYDVKM. V shed 7 bases and J 3 bases; nucleotides not matched to a gene: 17. CDR3 length: 18 amino acids. The CDR3: CASTSGLAEEVVGYEQYF. The CDR3 region has the DNA TGTGCCAGCACCTCGGGACTAGCGGAAGAAGTGGTGGGCTACGAGCAGTACTTC.

This chain connects TRBV30 to TRBJ1-1, with 11 nucleotides matching TRBD1. The CDR3 is 13 residues long. The trim removed 4 bases at V and 10 bases at J, leaving 8 bases unmatched. Germline CDR1 reads GTSNPN; CDR2 reads SVGIG (reference sequence). The CDR3 here is CAWTPGQGVLAFF. The CDR3 nucleotides are TGTGCCTGGACTCCGGGACAGGGGGTTTTAGCTTTCTTT.